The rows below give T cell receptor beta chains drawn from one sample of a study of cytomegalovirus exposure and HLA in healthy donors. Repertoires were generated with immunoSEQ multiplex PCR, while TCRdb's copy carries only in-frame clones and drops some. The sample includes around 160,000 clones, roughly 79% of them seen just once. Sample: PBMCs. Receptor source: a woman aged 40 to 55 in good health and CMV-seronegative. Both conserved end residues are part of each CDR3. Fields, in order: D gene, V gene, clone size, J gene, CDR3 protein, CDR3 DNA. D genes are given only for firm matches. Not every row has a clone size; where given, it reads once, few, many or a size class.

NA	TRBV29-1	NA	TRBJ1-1	CSAYGGPYAEAFF	TGCAGCGCCTACGGGGGACCGTACGCTGAAGCTTTCTTT
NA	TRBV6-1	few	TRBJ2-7	CASSVDSYDSYEQYF	TGTGCCAGCAGTGTAGACAGCTACGACTCCTACGAGCAGTACTTC
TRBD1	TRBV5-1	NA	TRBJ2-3	CASSVTGPDTQYF	TGCGCCAGCAGTGTGACAGGGCCAGATACGCAGTATTTT
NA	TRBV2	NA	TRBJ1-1	CASMEDRKVAEAFF	TGTGCCAGCATGGAAGACAGAAAGGTAGCTGAAGCTTTCTTT
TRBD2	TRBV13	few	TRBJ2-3	CASSLGRASTDTQYF	TGTGCCAGCAGCTTGGGGAGGGCTAGCACAGATACGCAGTATTTT
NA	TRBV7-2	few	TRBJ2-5	CASSAPSGETQYF	TGTGCCAGCAGCGCACCCAGCGGAGAGACCCAGTACTTC
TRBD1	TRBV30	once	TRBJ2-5	CAWRGDRGTSETQYF	TGTGCCTGGAGGGGGGACAGGGGGACTTCAGAGACCCAGTACTTC
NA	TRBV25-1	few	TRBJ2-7	CASSPHSEQYF	TGTGCCAGCAGCCCGCACTCCGAGCAGTACTTC
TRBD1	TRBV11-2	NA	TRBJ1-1	CASSWTGADVTEAFF	TGTGCCAGCAGCTGGACAGGGGCGGACGTCACTGAAGCTTTCTTT
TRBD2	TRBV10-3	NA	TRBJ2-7	CAIRGKTSGSYEQYF	TGTGCCATCAGAGGCAAGACTAGCGGCTCCTACGAGCAGTACTTC